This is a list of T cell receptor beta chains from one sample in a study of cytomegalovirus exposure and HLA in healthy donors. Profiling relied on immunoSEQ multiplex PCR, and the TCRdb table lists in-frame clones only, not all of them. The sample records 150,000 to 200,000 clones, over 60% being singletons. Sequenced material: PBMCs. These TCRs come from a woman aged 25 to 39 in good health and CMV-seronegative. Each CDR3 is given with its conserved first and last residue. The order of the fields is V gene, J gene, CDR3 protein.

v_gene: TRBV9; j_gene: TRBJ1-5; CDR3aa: CASSETVTFQPQHF
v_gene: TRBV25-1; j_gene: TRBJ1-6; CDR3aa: CASSENWGQGDSPLHF
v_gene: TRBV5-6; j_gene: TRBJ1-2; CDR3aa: CASSPTTGGRGYTF
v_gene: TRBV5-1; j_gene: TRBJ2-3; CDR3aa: CASSFRPSGGATDTQYF
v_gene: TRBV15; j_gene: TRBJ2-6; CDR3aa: CATNTDRLFSGANVLTF
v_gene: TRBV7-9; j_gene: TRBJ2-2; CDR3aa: CASSPLGTNQLKFGELFF
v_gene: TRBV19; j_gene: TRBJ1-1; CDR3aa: CASSISVNTEAFF
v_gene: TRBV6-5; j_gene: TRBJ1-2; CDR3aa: CASSRQGSNYGYTF
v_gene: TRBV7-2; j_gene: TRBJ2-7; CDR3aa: CASSTVHKDRGSYEQYF
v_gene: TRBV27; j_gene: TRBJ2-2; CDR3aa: CASSLSGGPAGELFF
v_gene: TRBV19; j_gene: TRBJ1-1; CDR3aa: CASSIANRAEAFF
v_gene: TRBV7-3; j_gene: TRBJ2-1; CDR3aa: CASSGGLSSYNEQFF
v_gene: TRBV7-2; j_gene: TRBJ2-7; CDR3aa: CASSLGLAASYEQYF
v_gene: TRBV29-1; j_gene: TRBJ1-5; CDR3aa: CSVAYRGNQPQHF
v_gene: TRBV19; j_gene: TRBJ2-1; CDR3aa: CASTGGAFNEQFF
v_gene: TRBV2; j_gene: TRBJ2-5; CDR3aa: CASRAQGRETQYF
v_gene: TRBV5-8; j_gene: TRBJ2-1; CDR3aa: CASSLVPPGNEQFF
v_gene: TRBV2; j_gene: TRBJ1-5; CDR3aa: CASSDGEFSNQPQHF
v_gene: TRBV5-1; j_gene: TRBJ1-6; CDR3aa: CASSVSRTVDSPLHF
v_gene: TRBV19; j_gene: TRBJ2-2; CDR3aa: CASSFGLAGNTGELFF
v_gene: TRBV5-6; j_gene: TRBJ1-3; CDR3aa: CASSILGHSSGNTIYF
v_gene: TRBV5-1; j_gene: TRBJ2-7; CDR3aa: CASSSTDSWEQYF
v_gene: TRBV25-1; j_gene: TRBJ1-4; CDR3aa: CASSEYGEKGPEKLFF
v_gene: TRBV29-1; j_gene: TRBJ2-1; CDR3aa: CSVMTGGIYNEQFF
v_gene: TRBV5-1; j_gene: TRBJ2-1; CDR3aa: CASSTASARNEQFF
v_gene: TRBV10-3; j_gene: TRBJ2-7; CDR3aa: CAISERGGASYEQYF
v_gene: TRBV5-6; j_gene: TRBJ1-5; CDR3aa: CASSHDRNQPQHF
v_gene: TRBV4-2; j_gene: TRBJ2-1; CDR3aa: CASSPPTSNEQFF
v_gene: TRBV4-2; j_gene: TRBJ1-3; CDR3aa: CASSQDGTGAGGNTIYF
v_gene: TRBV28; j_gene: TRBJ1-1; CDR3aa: CASSFARTEAFF
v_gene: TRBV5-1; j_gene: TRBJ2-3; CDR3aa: CASAGLAGELLF
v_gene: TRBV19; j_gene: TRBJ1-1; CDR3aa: CASSIGSGRVRTEAFF
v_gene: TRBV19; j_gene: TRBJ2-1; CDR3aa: CASSTRQLAGKGWAREQFF
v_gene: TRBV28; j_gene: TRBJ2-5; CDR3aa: CASSTPGGQETQYF
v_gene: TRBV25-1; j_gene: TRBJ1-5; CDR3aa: CASSELGGRNQPQHF
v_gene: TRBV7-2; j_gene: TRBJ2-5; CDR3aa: CASSLGTGKETQYF
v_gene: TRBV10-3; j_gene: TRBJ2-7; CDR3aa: CAISETREQYF
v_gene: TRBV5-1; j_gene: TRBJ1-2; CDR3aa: CASSLGGENYGYTF
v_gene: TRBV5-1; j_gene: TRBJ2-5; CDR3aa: CASSFHRQETQYF